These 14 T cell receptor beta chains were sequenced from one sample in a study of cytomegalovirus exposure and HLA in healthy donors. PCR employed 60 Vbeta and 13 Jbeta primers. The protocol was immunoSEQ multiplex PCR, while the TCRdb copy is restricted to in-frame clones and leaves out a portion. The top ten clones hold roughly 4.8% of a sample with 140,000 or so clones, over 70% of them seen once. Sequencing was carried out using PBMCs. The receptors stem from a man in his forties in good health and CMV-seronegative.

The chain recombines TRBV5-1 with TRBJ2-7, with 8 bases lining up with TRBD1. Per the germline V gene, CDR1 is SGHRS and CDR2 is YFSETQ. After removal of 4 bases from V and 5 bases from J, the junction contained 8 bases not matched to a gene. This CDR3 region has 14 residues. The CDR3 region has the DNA TGCGCCAGCAGCAGCACCGGGACAGGCCACGAGCAGTACTTC. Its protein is CASSSTGTGHEQYF.

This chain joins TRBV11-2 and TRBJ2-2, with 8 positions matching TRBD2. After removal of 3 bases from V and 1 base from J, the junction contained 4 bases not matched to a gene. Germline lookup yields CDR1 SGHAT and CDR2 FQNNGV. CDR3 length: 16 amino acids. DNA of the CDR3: TGTGCCAGCAGCTTCTTAGCGGGGTTGAACACCGGGGAGCTGTTTTTT. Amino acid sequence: CASSFLAGLNTGELFF. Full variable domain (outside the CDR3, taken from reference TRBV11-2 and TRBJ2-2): EAGVAQSPRYKIIEKRQSVAFWCNPISGHATLYWYQQILGQGPKLLIQFQNNGVVDDSQLPKDRFSAERLKGVDSTLKIQPAKLEDSAVYLCASSFLAGLNTGELFFGEGSRLTVL.

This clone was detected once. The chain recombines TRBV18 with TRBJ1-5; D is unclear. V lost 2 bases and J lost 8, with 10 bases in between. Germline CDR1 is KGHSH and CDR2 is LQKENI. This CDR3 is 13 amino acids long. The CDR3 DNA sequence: TGTGCCAGCTCACCAGAGGAGGTGAAGCCCCAGCATTTT. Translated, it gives CASSPEEVKPQHF.

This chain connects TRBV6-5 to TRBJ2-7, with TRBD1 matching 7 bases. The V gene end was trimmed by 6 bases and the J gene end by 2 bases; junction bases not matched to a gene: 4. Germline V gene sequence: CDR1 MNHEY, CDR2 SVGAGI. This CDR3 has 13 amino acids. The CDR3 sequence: CASRGTETYEQYF. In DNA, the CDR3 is TGTGCCAGCAGAGGGACAGAGACCTACGAGCAGTACTTC.

The CDR3 coding sequence is TGCAGCGCCAGAGTTGGCGGGGGCGTCAATGAGCAGTTCTTC. It yields the protein CSARVGGGVNEQFF. The chain uses TRBV29-1 and TRBJ2-1, with TRBD2 as a possible D gene (7 bases). Trimming took 7 bases from V and 6 from J, leaving 19 bases between them. CDR1 SQVTM and CDR2 ANQGSEA come from the germline V gene. CDR3 length: 14 residues.

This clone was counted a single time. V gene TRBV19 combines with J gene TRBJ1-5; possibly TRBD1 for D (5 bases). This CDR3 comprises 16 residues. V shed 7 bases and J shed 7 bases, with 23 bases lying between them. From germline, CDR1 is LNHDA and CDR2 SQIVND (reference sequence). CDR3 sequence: CASNPRGVSDRQPQHF. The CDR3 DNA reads TGTGCCAGTAACCCTCGGGGGGTGAGCGACAGACAGCCCCAGCATTTT.

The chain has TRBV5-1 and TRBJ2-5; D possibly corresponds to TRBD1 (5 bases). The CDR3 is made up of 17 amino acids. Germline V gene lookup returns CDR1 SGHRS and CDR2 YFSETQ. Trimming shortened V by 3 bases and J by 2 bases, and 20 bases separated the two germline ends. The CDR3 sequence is CASSSGPSALRQETQYF. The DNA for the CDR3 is TGCGCCAGCAGCTCAGGGCCATCGGCACTACGTCAAGAGACCCAGTACTTC.

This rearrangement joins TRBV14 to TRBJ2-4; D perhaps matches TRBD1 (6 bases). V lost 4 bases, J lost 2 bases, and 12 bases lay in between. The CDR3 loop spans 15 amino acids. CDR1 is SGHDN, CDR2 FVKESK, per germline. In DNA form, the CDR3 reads TGTGCCAGCAGCCGGACAGAGTTATCCAAAAACATTCAGTACTTC. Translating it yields CASSRTELSKNIQYF.

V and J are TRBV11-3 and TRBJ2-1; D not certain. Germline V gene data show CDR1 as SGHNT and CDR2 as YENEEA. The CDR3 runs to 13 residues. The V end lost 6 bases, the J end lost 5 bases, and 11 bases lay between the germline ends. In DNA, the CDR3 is TGTGCCAGCAGTCTCACTACTGACAATGAGCAGTTCTTC. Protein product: CASSLTTDNEQFF.

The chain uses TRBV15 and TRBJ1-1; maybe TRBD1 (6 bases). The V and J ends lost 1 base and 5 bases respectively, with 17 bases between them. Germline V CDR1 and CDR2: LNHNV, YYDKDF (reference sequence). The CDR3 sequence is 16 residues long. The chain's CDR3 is CATSRVKQGLGTEAFF. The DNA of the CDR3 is TGTGCCACCAGCAGAGTTAAACAGGGCCTCGGAACTGAAGCTTTCTTT.

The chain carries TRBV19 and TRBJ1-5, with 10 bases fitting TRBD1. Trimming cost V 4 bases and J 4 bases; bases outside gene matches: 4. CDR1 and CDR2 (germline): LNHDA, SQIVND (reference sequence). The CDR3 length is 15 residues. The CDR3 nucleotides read TGTGCCAGTAGTACGGGGACAGGGGAAAATCAGCCCCAGCATTTT. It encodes CASSTGTGENQPQHF.

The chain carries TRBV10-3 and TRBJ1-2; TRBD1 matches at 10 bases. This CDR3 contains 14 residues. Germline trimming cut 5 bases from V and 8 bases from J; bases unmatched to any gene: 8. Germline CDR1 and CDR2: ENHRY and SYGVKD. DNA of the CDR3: TGTGCCATCAGTCGAGGGGACAGGGGCGGCGGCTACACCTTC. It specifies CAISRGDRGGGYTF.

DNA for the CDR3: TGTGCCAGCAGCGTAGGAGGGACAGTTACCGGCTACACCTTC. It specifies CASSVGGTVTGYTF. This sequence joins TRBV9 and TRBJ1-2, with 7 positions matching TRBD1. Germline values: CDR1 SGDLS, CDR2 YYNGEE. V was clipped by 0 bases and J by 8 bases; unmatched bases: 7. CDR3 length: 14 residues.

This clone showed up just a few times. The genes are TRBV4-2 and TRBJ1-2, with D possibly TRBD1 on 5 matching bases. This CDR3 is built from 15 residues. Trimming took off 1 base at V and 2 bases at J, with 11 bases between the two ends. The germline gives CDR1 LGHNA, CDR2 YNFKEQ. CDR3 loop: CASSQALQENYGYTF. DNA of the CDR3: TGTGCCAGCAGCCAAGCACTACAGGAGAACTATGGCTACACCTTC.